Reported below is one T cell receptor (beta chain). The sample comes from a study of control samples from healthy donors and cancer patients. TCRdb's copy holds only in-frame clones and misses some; the assay was immunoSEQ multiplex PCR. Of some 120,000 clones in the sample, approximately 94% were seen once. The clonotype originates from a man aged 25 to 45 in good health. Input material: blood.

DNA of the CDR3: TGTGCCAGTAGTTCCGTGCAGGCGCTCTTATCCTATGGCTACACCTTC. Translated: CASSSVQALLSYGYTF. This chain connects TRBV19 to TRBJ1-2; no definite D call. Germline V CDR1 and CDR2: LNHDA, SQIVND (reference sequence). The CDR3 is 16 residues long. Trimming cost V 5 bases and J 4 bases, with 20 bases left between them.